A selection of T cell receptor beta chains follows, all from one sample in a study of T-cell memory formation after mild COVID-19. In TCRdb, the 5' RACE reads were re-called with MiXCR into one record per CDR3 protein. The sample records some 300,000 distinct CDR3 sequences, roughly a fifth being singletons. Sequenced input: PBMCs or a T cell subset sorted from them (not recorded which). Every receptor here comes from a man in his late teens or twenties who had mild COVID-19 (a few samples of this study predate the infection). Cell type and time point are not known. The conserved cysteine and the conserved F or W are not part of the CDR3 here.

cdr3_aa,v_call
ASSFAGPGNTEAF,TRBV5-1
ASSEGGRGVYEQY,TRBV21-1
ATSRGQTYGYT,TRBV15
ASSLAAGRETQY,TRBV7-9
ASSHYQGTDTQY,TRBV4-1
ASSQGAKYNEQF,TRBV11-3
ATRTGTGFDEQY,TRBV24-1
ASSQDGDSRLTDTQY,TRBV4-3
ASSPGAGWETQY,TRBV7-9
SASGGTIDQPQH,TRBV20-1
ASSTSGGAYQETQY,TRBV9
ASRQLSPQGSYGYT,TRBV27
ASSVASSGGLKNTGELF,TRBV9
SVVGGAETQY,TRBV29-1
ASSSREDTQY,TRBV5-4
ASHEGILTDTQY,TRBV28
ATHRGGSNQPQH,TRBV6-2/TRBV6-3
ASRTGHPNQPQH,TRBV6-4
ASSLTSGGVADTQY,TRBV9
ATHQRGPHYEQY,TRBV7-2
ASSELAGAYNEQF,TRBV6-1
SGRRDRGYEQY,TRBV20-1
ASSFPGQRFSSYNEQF,TRBV7-9
ASTPGQGASGELF,TRBV23-1
ASSLEWAGENGYT,TRBV5-1
ASSLGQRGSPLH,TRBV7-3
ASSPDDPPGRYT,TRBV5-1
ASSLSVDYNYGYT,TRBV11-2
SVGQGGNYGYT,TRBV29-1
SARVRDRGNSPLH,TRBV20-1
ATSVSDRGRGETQY,TRBV15
SARPQEREKLF,TRBV20-1
ASSLERAGGRETQY,TRBV5-1
SARALEDFPEQY,TRBV20-1
AGGGGNSYEQY,TRBV7-2
ASSTRHGFSTDTQY,TRBV6-1
ASSLGENRVPGELF,TRBV11-2
ASRTAGGGSFETQY,TRBV27
SAPRTGLGSYNEQF,TRBV20-1
ASSYSIGDPYEQY,TRBV6-5
ASSPGSGVTYEQY,TRBV7-2
ASSQENAKRAF,TRBV4-2
ASSSGTGVQPQH,TRBV5-6